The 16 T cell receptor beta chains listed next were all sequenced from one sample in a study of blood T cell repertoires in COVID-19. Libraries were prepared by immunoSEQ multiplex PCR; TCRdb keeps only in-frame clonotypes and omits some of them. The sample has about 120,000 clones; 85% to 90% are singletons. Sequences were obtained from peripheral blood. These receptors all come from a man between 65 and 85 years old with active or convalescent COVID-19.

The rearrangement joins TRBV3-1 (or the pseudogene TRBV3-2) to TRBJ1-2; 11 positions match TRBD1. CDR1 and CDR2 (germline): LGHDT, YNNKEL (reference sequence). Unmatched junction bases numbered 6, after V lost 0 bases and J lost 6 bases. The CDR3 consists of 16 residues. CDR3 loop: CASSQDTGQGADGYTF. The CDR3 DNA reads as TGTGCCAGCAGCCAAGATACCGGACAGGGGGCGGATGGCTACACCTTC.

CDR3 in DNA: TGTGCCACCACTAGCGGGAGATTAGACAATGAGCAGTTCTTC. It yields the protein CATTSGRLDNEQFF. This rearrangement joins TRBV24-1 to TRBJ2-1, with TRBD2 identical over 10 bases. J gave up 5 bases and V 8 bases, and 5 bases lay outside the gene matches. The CDR3 length is 14 residues. CDR1 KGHDR and CDR2 SFDVKD come from the germline V gene.

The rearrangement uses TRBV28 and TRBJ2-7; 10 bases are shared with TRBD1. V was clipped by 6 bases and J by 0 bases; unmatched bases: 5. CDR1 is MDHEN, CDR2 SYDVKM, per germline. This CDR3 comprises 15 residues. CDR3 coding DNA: TGTGCCAGCAGGGCGACAGGGGGCCTCTCCTACGAGCAGTACTTC. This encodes CASRATGGLSYEQYF.

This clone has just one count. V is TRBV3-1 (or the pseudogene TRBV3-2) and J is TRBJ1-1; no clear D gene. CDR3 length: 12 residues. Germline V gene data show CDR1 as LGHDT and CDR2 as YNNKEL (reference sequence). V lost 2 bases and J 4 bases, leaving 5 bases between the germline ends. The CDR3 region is CASSQQFTEAFF. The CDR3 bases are TGTGCCAGCAGCCAACAGTTCACTGAAGCTTTCTTT.

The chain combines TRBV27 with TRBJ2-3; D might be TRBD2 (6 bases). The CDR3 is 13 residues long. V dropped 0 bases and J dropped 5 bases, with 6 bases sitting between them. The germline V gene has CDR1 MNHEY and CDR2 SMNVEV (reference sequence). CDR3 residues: CASSLSGGDTQYF. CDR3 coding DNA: TGTGCCAGCAGTTTATCCGGGGGAGATACGCAGTATTTT.

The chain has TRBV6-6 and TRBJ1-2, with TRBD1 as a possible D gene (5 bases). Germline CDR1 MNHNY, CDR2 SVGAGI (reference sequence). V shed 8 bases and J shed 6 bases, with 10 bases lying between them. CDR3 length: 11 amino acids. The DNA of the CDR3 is TGTGCCAGCGGGGCAGGTGATGGCTACACCTTC. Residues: CASGAGDGYTF.

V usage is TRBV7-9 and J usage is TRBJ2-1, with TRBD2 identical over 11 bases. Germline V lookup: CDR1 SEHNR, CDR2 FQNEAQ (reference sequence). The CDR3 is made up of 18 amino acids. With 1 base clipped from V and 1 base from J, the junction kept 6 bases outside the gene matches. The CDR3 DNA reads TGTGCCAGCAGCTTAGGGACTAGCGGGCCCCAGTCCTACAATGAGCAGTTCTTC. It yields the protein CASSLGTSGPQSYNEQFF.

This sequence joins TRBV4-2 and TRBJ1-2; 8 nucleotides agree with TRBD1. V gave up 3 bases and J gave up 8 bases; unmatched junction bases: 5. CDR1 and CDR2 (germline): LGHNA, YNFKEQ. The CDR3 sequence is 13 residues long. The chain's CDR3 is CASSQTGAGGYTF. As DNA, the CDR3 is TGTGCCAGCAGCCAGACAGGGGCAGGGGGCTACACCTTC.

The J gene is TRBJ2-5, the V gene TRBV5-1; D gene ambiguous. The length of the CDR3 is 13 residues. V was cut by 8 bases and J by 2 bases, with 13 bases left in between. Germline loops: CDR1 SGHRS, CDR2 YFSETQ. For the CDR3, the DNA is TGCGCCAGTTCGCGTGGAGAGCAAGAGACCCAGTACTTC. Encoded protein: CASSRGEQETQYF. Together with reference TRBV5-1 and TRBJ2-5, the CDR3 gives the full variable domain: KAGVTQTPRYLIKTRGQQVTLSCSPISGHRSVSWYQQTPGQGLQFLFEYFSETQRNKGNFPGRFSGRQFSNSRSEMNVSTLELGDSALYLCASSRGEQETQYFGPGTRLLVL.

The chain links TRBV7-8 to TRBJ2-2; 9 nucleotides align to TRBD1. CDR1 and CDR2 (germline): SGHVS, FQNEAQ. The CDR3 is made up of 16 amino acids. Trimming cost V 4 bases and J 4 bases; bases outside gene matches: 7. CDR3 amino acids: CASSSRTGEGTGELFF. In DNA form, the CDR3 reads TGTGCCAGCAGCTCCAGGACAGGGGAGGGCACCGGGGAGCTGTTTTTT.

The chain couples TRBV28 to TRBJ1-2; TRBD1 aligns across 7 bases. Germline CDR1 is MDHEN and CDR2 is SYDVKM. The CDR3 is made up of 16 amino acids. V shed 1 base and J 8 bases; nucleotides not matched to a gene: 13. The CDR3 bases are TGTGCCAGCAGTTTATATACGGGGACAGCTATAGGGGGCTACACCTTC. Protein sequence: CASSLYTGTAIGGYTF.

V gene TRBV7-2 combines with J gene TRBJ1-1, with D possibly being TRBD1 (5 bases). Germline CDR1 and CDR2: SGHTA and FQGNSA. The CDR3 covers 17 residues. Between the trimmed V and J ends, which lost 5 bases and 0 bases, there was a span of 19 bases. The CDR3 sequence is CASSPEGLRFMNTEAFF. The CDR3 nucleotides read TGTGCCAGCAGCCCAGAGGGACTGCGCTTCATGAACACTGAAGCTTTCTTT. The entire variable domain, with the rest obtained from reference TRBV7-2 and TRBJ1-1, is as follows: GAGVSQSPSNKVTEKGKDVELRCDPISGHTALYWYRQSLGQGLEFLIYFQGNSAPDKSGLPSDRFSAERTGGSVSTLTIQRTQQEDSAVYLCASSPEGLRFMNTEAFFGQGTRLTVV.

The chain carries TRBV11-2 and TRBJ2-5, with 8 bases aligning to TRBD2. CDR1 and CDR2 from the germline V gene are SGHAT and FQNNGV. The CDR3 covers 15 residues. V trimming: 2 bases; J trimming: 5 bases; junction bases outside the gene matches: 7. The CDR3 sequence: CASSLTALAEETQYF. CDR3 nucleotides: TGTGCCAGCAGCTTAACCGCACTAGCGGAGGAGACCCAGTACTTC.

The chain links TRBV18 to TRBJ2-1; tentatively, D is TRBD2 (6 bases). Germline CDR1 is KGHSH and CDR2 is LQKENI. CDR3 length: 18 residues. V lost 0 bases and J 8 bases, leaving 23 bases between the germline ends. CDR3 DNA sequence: TGTGCCAGCTCACCACCGCGGAGGACTATATTAGGTTTAGATGAGCAGTTCTTC. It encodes CASSPPRRTILGLDEQFF.

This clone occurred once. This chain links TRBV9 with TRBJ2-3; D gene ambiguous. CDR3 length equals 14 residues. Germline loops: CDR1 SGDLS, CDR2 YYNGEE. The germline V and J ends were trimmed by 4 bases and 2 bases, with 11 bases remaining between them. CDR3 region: CASSPSPDTDTQYF. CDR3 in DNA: TGTGCCAGCAGCCCGAGCCCCGACACAGATACGCAGTATTTT. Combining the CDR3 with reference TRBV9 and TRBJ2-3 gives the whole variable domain DSGVTQTPKHLITATGQRVTLRCSPRSGDLSVYWYQQSLDQGLQFLIQYYNGEERAKGNILERFSAQQFPDLHSELNLSSLELGDSALYFCASSPSPDTDTQYFGPGTRLTVL.

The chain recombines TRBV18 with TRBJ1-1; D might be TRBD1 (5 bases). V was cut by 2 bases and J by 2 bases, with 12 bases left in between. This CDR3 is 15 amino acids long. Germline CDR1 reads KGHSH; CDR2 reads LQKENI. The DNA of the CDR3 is TGTGCCAGCTCACCAATGGAACAGGCTAACACTGAAGCTTTCTTT. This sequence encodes CASSPMEQANTEAFF.